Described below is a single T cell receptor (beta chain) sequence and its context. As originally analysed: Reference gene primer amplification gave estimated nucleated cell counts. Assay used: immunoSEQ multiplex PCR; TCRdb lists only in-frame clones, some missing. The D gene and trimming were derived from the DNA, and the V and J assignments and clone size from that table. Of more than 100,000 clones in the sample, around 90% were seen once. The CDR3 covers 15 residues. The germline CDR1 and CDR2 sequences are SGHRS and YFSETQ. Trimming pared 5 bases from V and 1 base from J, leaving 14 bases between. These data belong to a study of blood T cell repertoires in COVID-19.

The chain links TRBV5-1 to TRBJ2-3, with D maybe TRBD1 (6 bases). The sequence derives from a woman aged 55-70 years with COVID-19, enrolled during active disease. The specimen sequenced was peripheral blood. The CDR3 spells CASRLYREGTDTQYF. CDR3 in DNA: TGCGCCAGCAGGTTGTACAGGGAAGGCACAGATACGCAGTATTTT.